This T cell receptor beta chain appears in the sequencing data of a study of blood T cell repertoires in COVID-19. Overall study context: COVID-19 samples, acute and convalescent, were from the United States, Italy and Spain.

The CDR3 has 16 amino acids. V gave up 4 bases and J gave up 0 bases; unmatched junction bases: 6. Germline CDR1 SGDLS, CDR2 YYNGEE. How the authors handled the data: Nucleated cell number was recorded as an estimate derived from reference gene primer amplification. Generated by immunoSEQ multiplex PCR, the TCRdb table keeps only in-frame clones and is missing some. V, J and clone size derive from that table, while D and trimming were established from the DNA sequence. The data show about 220,000 clones, with 80% to 85% seen just once and approximately 5% held by the top ten. The chain carries TRBV9 and TRBJ2-7, with 11 bases that match TRBD2. This sequence originates from a human donor in a cohort sampled during active COVID-19. The sequenced sample was peripheral blood. The CDR3, as DNA: TGTGCCAGCAGCTCCTTTAGCGGGAGGGACTCCTACGAGCAGTACTTC. This translates into CASSSFSGRDSYEQYF.